One sample yielded the 22 T cell receptor beta chains listed below, sequenced in a study of blood T cell repertoires in COVID-19. Assay: immunoSEQ multiplex PCR; the TCRdb copy retains only in-frame clones and omits some. The sample contains about 88,000 clones, 70% to 90% of which appear only once. Sequencing was carried out using peripheral blood. Receptors were obtained from a woman over 75 with acute or convalescent COVID-19.

The V and J genes are TRBV4-2 and TRBJ1-2; 11 nucleotides align to TRBD1. Unmatched junction bases numbered 7, after V lost 4 bases and J lost 9 bases. Germline V gives CDR1 LGHNA, CDR2 YNFKEQ. The CDR3 is made up of 14 amino acids. CDR3 DNA: TGTGCCAGCAGCCTCCCGGGACAGGGGGTCAGCTACACCTTC. Translating it yields CASSLPGQGVSYTF.

The chain employs TRBV4-3 and TRBJ2-1, with 9 bases identical to TRBD2. The germline CDR1 and CDR2 sequences are LGHNA and YSLEER. V lost 1 base to trimming and J lost 8 bases; unmatched junction nucleotides: 9. There are 16 residues in the CDR3. The CDR3 here is CASSQGSSGNGYEQFF. The CDR3 DNA reads as TGCGCCAGCAGCCAAGGGTCTAGCGGGAATGGGTATGAGCAGTTCTTC.

This chain connects TRBV7-9 to TRBJ2-7; D ambiguous. Trimming shortened V by 1 base and J by 0 bases, and 7 bases separated the two germline ends. The length of the CDR3 is 14 residues. Germline V gives CDR1 SEHNR, CDR2 FQNEAQ (reference sequence). The chain's CDR3 is CASSLDTGSYEQYF. CDR3 coding DNA: TGTGCCAGCAGCTTAGATACCGGCTCCTACGAGCAGTACTTC. Full variable domain (rest looked up from reference TRBV7-9 and TRBJ2-7): DTGVSQNPRHKITKRGQNVTFRCDPISEHNRLYWYRQTLGQGPEFLTYFQNEAQLEKSRLLSDRFSAERPKGSFSTLEIQRTEQGDSAMYLCASSLDTGSYEQYFGPGTRLTVT.

The CDR3 is CAITQDSGNTIYF. CDR3 nucleotide sequence: TGTGCCATCACCCAGGACTCTGGAAACACCATATATTTT. The chain links TRBV10-3 to TRBJ1-3; D ambiguous. V shed 7 bases and J shed 0 bases, with 7 bases lying between them. CDR1 ENHRY and CDR2 SYGVKD come from the germline V gene. This CDR3 has 13 residues.

This sequence joins TRBV11-3 and TRBJ2-1; possibly TRBD1 for D (7 bases). Trimming left V 1 base short and J 10 bases short, with 17 bases between. The CDR3 loop spans 15 amino acids. CDR1 and CDR2 (germline): SGHNT, YENEEA. This chain's CDR3 is CASSLGSSGGHEQFF. The CDR3 nucleotides read TGTGCCAGCAGCTTAGGGTCCTCAGGGGGGCACGAGCAGTTCTTC.

V and J are TRBV4-2 and TRBJ2-1; TRBD2 matches at 9 bases. CDR1 and CDR2 (germline): LGHNA, YNFKEQ. The CDR3 totals 16 residues. V was clipped by 1 base and J by 5 bases; unmatched bases: 6. This CDR3 is CASSQGGLAGDNEQFF. The CDR3 bases are TGTGCCAGCAGCCAAGGGGGACTAGCAGGGGACAATGAGCAGTTCTTC.

V is TRBV28 and J is TRBJ1-1, with D possibly matching TRBD1 (6 bases). The germline CDR1 and CDR2 sequences are MDHEN and SYDVKM. With 6 bases removed from V and 1 base from J, the gap between germline ends came to 15 bases. The CDR3 runs to 15 residues. The CDR3 reads CASSAPSTGNTEAFF. CDR3 DNA sequence: TGTGCCAGCAGCGCCCCCTCGACAGGGAACACTGAAGCTTTCTTT.

The V and J genes are TRBV25-1 and TRBJ1-2; 9 nucleotides agree with TRBD1. The germline CDR1 and CDR2 sequences are MGHDK and SYGVNS. V lost 3 bases to trimming and J lost 8 bases; unmatched junction nucleotides: 10. The CDR3 extends over 15 amino acids. Here the CDR3 reads CASSEVLGQGGGYTF. CDR3 DNA: TGTGCCAGCAGTGAGGTTCTGGGACAGGGAGGCGGCTACACCTTC.

The chain recombines TRBV6-5 with TRBJ2-5; D is unclear. This CDR3 comprises 15 residues. Germline V gene lookup returns CDR1 MNHEY and CDR2 SVGAGI. The V and J ends lost 7 bases and 2 bases respectively, with 17 bases between them. CDR3 nucleotide sequence: TGTGCCAGCAACTCCCCCCGGGTAAATCAAGAGACCCAGTACTTC. This sequence encodes CASNSPRVNQETQYF.

The chain carries TRBV19 and TRBJ1-1, with 12 nucleotides matching TRBD1. V was pared by 9 bases and J by 2 bases, with 7 bases of the junction left unmatched. Germline V CDR1 and CDR2: LNHDA, SQIVND (reference sequence). The CDR3 spans 15 residues. The CDR3 sequence is CASRDRGLNNTEAFF. DNA for the CDR3: TGTGCCAGCCGGGACAGGGGGCTTAATAACACTGAAGCTTTCTTT.

The V call is TRBV9, the J call TRBJ1-3, with 7 bases aligning to TRBD1. Germline values: CDR1 SGDLS, CDR2 YYNGEE. The CDR3 runs to 15 residues. Trimming removed 3 bases from V and 3 bases from J; junction bases left unmatched: 6. The CDR3 reads CASSATGNRGNTIYF. The CDR3 bases are TGTGCCAGCAGCGCGACAGGGAATCGTGGAAACACCATATATTTT.

This chain uses TRBV3-1 (or the pseudogene TRBV3-2) with TRBJ2-1, with TRBD2 matching 12 bases. This CDR3 spans 16 amino acids. Germline CDR1 and CDR2: LGHDT and YNNKEL (reference sequence). V lost 5 bases and J lost 5; bases outside the gene matches: 7. The CDR3, as DNA: TGTGCCAGCAGCTTATCGCTAGCGGGGGGGGACAATGAGCAGTTCTTC. As protein: CASSLSLAGGDNEQFF.

This clone was picked up one time. The chain carries TRBV3-1 (or the pseudogene TRBV3-2) and TRBJ2-6; 8 nucleotides line up with TRBD1. Germline V CDR1 and CDR2: LGHDT, YNNKEL (reference sequence). The CDR3 extends over 14 amino acids. V dropped 10 bases and J dropped 0; count of bases not matched to a gene: 2. The CDR3 region is CATTGDSGANVLTF. DNA of the CDR3: TGTGCCACGACAGGGGACTCTGGGGCCAACGTCCTGACTTTC.

The sample holds one count of this clone. CDR3 sequence: CASSELIGGGEQFF. As DNA, the CDR3 is TGCGCCAGCAGCGAACTTATCGGCGGAGGTGAGCAGTTCTTC. The chain is built from TRBV5-1 and TRBJ2-1; possible D gene TRBD2, 5 bases. The CDR3 totals 14 residues. V shed 4 bases and J shed 9 bases, with 17 bases lying between them. The V gene's germline CDR1 is SGHRS and CDR2 YFSETQ.

This clone was seen once. V usage is TRBV4-1 and J usage is TRBJ2-7; D may be TRBD2 (5 bases). CDR1 and CDR2 (germline): MGHRA, YSYEKL. The ends were cut back, 5 bases at V and 0 bases at J, with 14 bases in the middle. The CDR3 totals 15 residues. The CDR3 DNA is TGCGCCAGCAGCTATGGGGAGTGGACCTCCTACGAGCAGTACTTC. As protein: CASSYGEWTSYEQYF.

The chain links TRBV5-1 to TRBJ2-1; the match to TRBD2 covers 9 bases. From germline, CDR1 is SGHRS and CDR2 YFSETQ. CDR3 length equals 15 residues. Trimming cost V 2 bases and J 7 bases; bases outside gene matches: 7. CDR3: CASSLSGRLGNEQFF. The CDR3 DNA reads TGCGCCAGCAGCTTAAGCGGGAGGTTGGGAAATGAGCAGTTCTTC.

This sequence joins TRBV7-9 and TRBJ1-4; 7 bases map to TRBD1. CDR1 SEHNR and CDR2 FQNEAQ come from the germline V gene (reference sequence). The CDR3 totals 16 residues. With V trimmed by 2 bases and J by 8 bases, 11 bases remained unmatched. The CDR3 nucleotides are TGTGCCAGCAGCTTATCGCGAACAGGGGCTGGGGAAAAACTGTTTTTT. Translation: CASSLSRTGAGEKLFF.

V and J are TRBV19 and TRBJ2-4; 7 nucleotides line up with TRBD1. Germline CDR1 LNHDA, CDR2 SQIVND (reference sequence). This CDR3 region has 14 residues. V was pared by 5 bases and J by 3 bases, with 4 bases of the junction left unmatched. The CDR3, as DNA: TGTGCCAGTAGTCTGCAGGGGGACAAAAACATTCAGTACTTC. The encoded protein is CASSLQGDKNIQYF.

This clone was counted only a few times. The V call is TRBV5-1, the J call TRBJ1-6; D is unresolved. The V gene lost 0 bases and the J gene lost 2 bases, with 6 bases spanning the gap. CDR1 and CDR2 from the germline V gene are SGHRS and YFSETQ. This CDR3 has 15 residues. CDR3 nucleotide sequence: TGCGCCAGCAGCTTGGAGGGAGCCTATAATTCACCCCTCCACTTT. Amino acid sequence: CASSLEGAYNSPLHF.

V and J are TRBV28 and TRBJ1-6; D is perhaps TRBD1 (6 bases). V was pared by 6 bases and J by 7 bases, with 19 bases between. The CDR3 has 16 residues. The V gene's germline CDR1 is MDHEN and CDR2 SYDVKM. In nucleotides, the CDR3 is TGTGCCAGCAGCTTCCTAGGGGGACCTTACAATTCACCCCTCCACTTT. Its protein is CASSFLGGPYNSPLHF.

The V call is TRBV6-2 or TRBV6-3, the J call TRBJ1-1, with no clear D. This CDR3 spans 12 amino acids. The V end was cut by 4 bases, the J end by 10 bases, with 13 bases between. Germline V gene lookup returns CDR1 MNHEY and CDR2 SVGEGT. CDR3 protein: CASSWATRGAFF. CDR3 DNA: TGTGCCAGCAGTTGGGCTACTCGGGGAGCTTTCTTT.

The CDR3 region has the DNA TGTGCTAGTGCTCGGGGGGGTAATGAAAAACTGTTTTTT. It codes for CASARGGNEKLFF. The gene calls are TRBV12-5 and TRBJ1-4; tentative D call: TRBD1 (5 bases). The CDR3 runs 13 residues. The V end lost 7 bases, the J end lost 4 bases, and 10 bases lay between the germline ends. Germline V gene lookup returns CDR1 LGHNT and CDR2 FRNRAP.